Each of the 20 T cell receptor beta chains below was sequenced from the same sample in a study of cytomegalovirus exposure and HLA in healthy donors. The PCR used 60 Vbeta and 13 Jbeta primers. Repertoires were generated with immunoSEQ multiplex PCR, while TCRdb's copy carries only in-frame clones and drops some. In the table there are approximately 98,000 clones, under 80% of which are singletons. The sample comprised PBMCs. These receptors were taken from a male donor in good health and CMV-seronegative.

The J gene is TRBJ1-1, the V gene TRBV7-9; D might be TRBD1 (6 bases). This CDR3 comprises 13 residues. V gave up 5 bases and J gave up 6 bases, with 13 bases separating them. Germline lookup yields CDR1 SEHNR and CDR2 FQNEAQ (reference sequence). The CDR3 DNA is TGTGCCAGCAGCCAAAGGGGGGGATCTGAAGCTTTCTTT. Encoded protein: CASSQRGGSEAFF. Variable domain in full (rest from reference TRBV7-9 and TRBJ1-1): DTGVSQNPRHKITKRGQNVTFRCDPISEHNRLYWYRQTLGQGPEFLTYFQNEAQLEKSRLLSDRFSAERPKGSFSTLEIQRTEQGDSAMYLCASSQRGGSEAFFGQGTRLTVV.

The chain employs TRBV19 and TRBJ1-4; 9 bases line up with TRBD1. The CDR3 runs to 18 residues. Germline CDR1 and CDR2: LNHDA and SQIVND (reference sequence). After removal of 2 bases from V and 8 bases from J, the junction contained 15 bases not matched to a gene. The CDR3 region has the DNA TGTGCCAGTAGTATACTGGCGGCGAGGAACAGGGGGCGCGAAAAACTGTTTTTT. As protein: CASSILAARNRGREKLFF.

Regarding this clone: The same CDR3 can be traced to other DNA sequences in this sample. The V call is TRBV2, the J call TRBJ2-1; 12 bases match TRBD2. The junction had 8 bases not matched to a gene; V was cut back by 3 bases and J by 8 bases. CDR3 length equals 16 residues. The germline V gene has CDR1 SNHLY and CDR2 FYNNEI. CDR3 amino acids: CASSEPGLAGGDEQFF. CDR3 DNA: TGTGCCAGCAGTGAGCCGGGACTAGCGGGTGGGGATGAGCAGTTCTTC.

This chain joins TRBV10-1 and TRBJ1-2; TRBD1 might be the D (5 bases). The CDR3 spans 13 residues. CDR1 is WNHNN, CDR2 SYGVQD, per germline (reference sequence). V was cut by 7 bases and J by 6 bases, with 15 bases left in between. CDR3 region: CASNRAGFNGYTF. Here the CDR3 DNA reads TGCGCCAGCAATCGGGCAGGGTTTAATGGCTACACCTTC.

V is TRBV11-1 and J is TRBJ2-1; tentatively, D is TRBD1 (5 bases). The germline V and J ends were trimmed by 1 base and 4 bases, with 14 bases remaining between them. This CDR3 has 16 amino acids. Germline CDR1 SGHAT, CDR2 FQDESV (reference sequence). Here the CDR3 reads CASSLDRLHLYNEQFF. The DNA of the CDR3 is TGTGCCAGCAGCTTAGACAGGCTGCACCTTTACAATGAGCAGTTCTTC.

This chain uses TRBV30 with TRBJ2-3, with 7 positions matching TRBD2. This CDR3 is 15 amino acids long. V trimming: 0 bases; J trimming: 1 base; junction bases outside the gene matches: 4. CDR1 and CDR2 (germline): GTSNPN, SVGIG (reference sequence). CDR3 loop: CAWSVSAGRTDTQYF. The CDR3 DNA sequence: TGTGCCTGGAGTGTATCAGCGGGGCGCACAGATACGCAGTATTTT.

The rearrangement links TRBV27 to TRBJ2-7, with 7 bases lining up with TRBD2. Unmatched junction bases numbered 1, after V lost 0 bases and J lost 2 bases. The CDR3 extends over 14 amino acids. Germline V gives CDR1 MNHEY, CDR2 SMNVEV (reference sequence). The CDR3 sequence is CASSLSAGAYEQYF. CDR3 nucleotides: TGTGCCAGCAGTTTATCCGCGGGAGCCTACGAGCAGTACTTC.

CDR3 DNA: TGTGCCAGCGGGACAGGGTTCGCAGATACGCAGTATTTT. This codes for CASGTGFADTQYF. The V gene is TRBV21-1, the J gene TRBJ2-3; the table assigns TRBD1, which was not confirmed against the DNA. TRBV21-1 is a pseudogene segment. This CDR3 spans 13 amino acids.

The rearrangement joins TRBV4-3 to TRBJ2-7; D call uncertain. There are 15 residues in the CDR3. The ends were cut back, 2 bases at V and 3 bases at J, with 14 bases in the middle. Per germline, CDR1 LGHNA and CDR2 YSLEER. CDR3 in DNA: TGCGCCAGCAGCCAATCTATCGGAGTCCACTACGAGCAGTACTTC. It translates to CASSQSIGVHYEQYF.

This CDR3 reads CASSQTSAEETQYF. The CDR3 DNA sequence: TGCGCCAGCAGCCAAACTAGCGCGGAAGAGACCCAGTACTTC. V usage is TRBV4-1 and J usage is TRBJ2-5, with 7 bases identical to TRBD2. V was pared by 2 bases and J by 3 bases, with 3 bases of the junction left unmatched. From germline, CDR1 is MGHRA and CDR2 YSYEKL. The CDR3 covers 14 residues.

CDR3 sequence reads: CASSLRGGASGNTIYF. The DNA of the CDR3 is TGTGCCAGCAGCTTAAGGGGGGGGGCATCGGGAAACACCATATATTTT. This chain uses TRBV11-2 with TRBJ1-3; D might be TRBD1 (6 bases). CDR1 and CDR2 from the germline V gene are SGHAT and FQNNGV. The V and J ends lost 2 bases and 4 bases respectively, with 15 bases between them. The CDR3 consists of 16 residues.

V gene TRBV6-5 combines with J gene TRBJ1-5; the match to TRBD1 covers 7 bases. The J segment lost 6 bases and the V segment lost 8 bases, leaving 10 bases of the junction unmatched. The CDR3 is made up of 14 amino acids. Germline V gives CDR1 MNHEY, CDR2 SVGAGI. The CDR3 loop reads CASRRQGNGQPQHF. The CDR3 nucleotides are TGTGCCAGCCGCCGACAGGGAAACGGTCAGCCCCAGCATTTT.

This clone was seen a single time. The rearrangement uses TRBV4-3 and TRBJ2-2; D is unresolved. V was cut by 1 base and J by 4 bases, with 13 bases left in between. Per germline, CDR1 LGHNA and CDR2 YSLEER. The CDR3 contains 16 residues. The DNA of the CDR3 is TGCGCCAGCAGCCAAGTGGGCAGTCAAGGCACCGGGGAGCTGTTTTTT. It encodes CASSQVGSQGTGELFF.

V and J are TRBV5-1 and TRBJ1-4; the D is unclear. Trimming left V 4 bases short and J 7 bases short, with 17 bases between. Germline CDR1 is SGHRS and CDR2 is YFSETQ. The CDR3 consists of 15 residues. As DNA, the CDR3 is TGCGCCAGCAGCGCGGGCATTTTGGGGAGTGAAAAACTGTTTTTT. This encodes CASSAGILGSEKLFF. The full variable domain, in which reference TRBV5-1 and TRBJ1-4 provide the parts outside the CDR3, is KAGVTQTPRYLIKTRGQQVTLSCSPISGHRSVSWYQQTPGQGLQFLFEYFSETQRNKGNFPGRFSGRQFSNSRSEMNVSTLELGDSALYLCASSAGILGSEKLFFGSGTQLSVL.

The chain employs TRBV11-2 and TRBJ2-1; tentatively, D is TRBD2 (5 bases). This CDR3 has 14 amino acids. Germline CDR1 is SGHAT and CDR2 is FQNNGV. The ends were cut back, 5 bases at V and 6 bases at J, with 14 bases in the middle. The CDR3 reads CASSRYGRSNEQFF. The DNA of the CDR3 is TGTGCCAGCAGCCGATATGGGAGATCCAATGAGCAGTTCTTC.

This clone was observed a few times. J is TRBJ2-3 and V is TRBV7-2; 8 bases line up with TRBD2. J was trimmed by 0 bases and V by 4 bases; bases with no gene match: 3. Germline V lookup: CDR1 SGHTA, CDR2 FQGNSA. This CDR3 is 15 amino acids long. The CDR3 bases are TGTGCCAGCAGCTATAGCGGGACCAGCACAGATACGCAGTATTTT. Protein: CASSYSGTSTDTQYF.

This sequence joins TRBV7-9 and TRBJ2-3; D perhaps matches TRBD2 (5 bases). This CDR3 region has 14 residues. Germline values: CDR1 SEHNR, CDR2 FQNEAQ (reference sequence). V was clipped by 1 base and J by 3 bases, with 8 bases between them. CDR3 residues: CASSLDRETDTQYF. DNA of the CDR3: TGTGCCAGCAGCTTAGATCGGGAAACAGATACGCAGTATTTT.

For the CDR3, the DNA is TGTGCCAGCAGCGTAGCTGTGGCGGGAGGGGGCCACGAGCAGTACTTC. Translation gives CASSVAVAGGGHEQYF. This sequence joins TRBV9 and TRBJ2-7, with TRBD2 matching 9 bases. V lost 0 bases and J lost 5; bases outside the gene matches: 9. Germline loops: CDR1 SGDLS, CDR2 YYNGEE. The CDR3 is 16 amino acids.

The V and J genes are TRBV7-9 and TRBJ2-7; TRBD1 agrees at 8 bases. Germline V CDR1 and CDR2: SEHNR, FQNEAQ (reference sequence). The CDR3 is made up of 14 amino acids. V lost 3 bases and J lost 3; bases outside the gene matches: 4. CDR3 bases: TGTGCCAGCAGCTTCCCCGGGACAGGCTACGAGCAGTACTTC. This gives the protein CASSFPGTGYEQYF.

The CDR3 DNA follows: TGCGCCAGCACCTATAGCGGGAGCAACAATGAGCAGTTCTTC. Residues: CASTYSGSNNEQFF. The chain employs TRBV5-1 and TRBJ2-1; 9 bases fit TRBD2. The V gene end was trimmed by 6 bases and the J gene end by 5 bases; junction bases not matched to a gene: 6. Germline CDR1 is SGHRS and CDR2 is YFSETQ. This CDR3 comprises 14 residues.